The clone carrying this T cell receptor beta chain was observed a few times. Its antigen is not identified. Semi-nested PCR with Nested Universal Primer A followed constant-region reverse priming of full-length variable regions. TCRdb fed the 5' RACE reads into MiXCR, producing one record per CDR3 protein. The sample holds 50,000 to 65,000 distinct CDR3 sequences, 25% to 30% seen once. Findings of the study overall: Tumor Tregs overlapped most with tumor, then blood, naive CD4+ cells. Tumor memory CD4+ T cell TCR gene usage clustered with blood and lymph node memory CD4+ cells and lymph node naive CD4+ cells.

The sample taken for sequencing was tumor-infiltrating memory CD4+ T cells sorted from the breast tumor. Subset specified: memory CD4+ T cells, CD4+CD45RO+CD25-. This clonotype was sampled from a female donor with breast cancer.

CDR3 DNA: TGTGCCTGGAGCGCCTCAAGACAGGGGGAGTTCACAGATACGCAGTATTTT. Its protein product is CAWSASRQGEFTDTQYF. The chain joins TRBV30 to TRBJ2-3; 9 bases are a match to TRBD1. The CDR3 runs to 17 residues. The germline V gene encodes CDR1 GTSNPN and CDR2 SVGIG (reference sequence). The junction had 12 bases not matched to a gene; V was cut back by 3 bases and J by 2 bases.